This T cell receptor beta chain was observed in a study of cytomegalovirus exposure and HLA in healthy donors. Study observations and caveats: Segments of the TCR beta V type were, in most cases, productive about 90% or about 30% of the time in an earlier analysis.

About this clone itself: Its cognate antigen is unknown.

The germline CDR1 and CDR2 sequences are SQVTM and ANQGSEA. This CDR3 has 10 amino acids. V gave up 7 bases and J gave up 10 bases; unmatched junction bases: 5. Both 60 Vbeta primers and 13 Jbeta primers went into the PCR. The assay was immunoSEQ multiplex PCR, and TCRdb's table has in-frame clones only and misses some. This table holds about 130,000 clones. The chain employs TRBV29-1 and TRBJ1-1, with 8 bases matching TRBD1. The receptor was isolated from a man in his late teens or twenties in good health and CMV-seronegative. The specimen sequenced was PBMCs. The DNA of the CDR3 is TGCAGCGCCGCTGACAGGGGAGCTTTCTTT. This translates into CSAADRGAFF.